This entry features one T cell receptor (beta chain) sequence. The V and J ends lost 7 bases and 4 bases respectively, with 15 bases between them. The CDR3 is 14 amino acids. From germline, CDR1 is SNHLY and CDR2 FYNNEI. The entry originates in a study of OX40 agonist ivuxolimab in advanced cancers. Sequencing was performed with immunoSEQ multiplex PCR; in TCRdb, only in-frame clones are kept and a portion is missing. The profile shows 80,000 to 95,000 clones, around four fifths of them singletons. The rearrangement uses TRBV2 and TRBJ2-3; D may match TRBD1 or TRBD2 (5 bases each). The sample was CD4+ or CD8+ T cells sorted from blood, taken in a trial of the OX40 agonist ivuxolimab. This receptor was obtained from an adult with an advanced solid tumor such as melanoma, head and neck, liver or kidney cancer. The CDR3 bases are TGTGCCAGCAAGTACGGGGCCTCTCCAGATACGCAGTATTTT. Encoded protein: CASKYGASPDTQYF.